Each of the 25 T cell receptor beta chains below was sequenced from the same sample in a study of identical twins. TCRdb reprocessed the 5' RACE reads via MiXCR and lists one record per CDR3 protein. The sample comprises approximately 600,000 distinct CDR3 sequences, just under 10% of which are singletons, and roughly 3% rests with the top ten. The same data also contributed to another study, on yellow fever vaccine responses in identical twins.

The sequencing sample was made of PBMCs. These receptors were collected from a woman between 18 and 30 years old in good health.

The sample holds many counts of this clonotype. The V gene is TRBV12-3 or TRBV12-4, the J gene TRBJ1-4, with D possibly matching TRBD1 (6 bases). The CDR3 extends over 15 amino acids. Trimming took off 4 bases at V and 8 bases at J, with 17 bases between the two ends. This chain's CDR3 is CASSYVGGVREKLFF. The DNA of the CDR3 is TGTGCCAGCAGTTATGTCGGGGGCGTGAGGGAAAAACTGTTTTTT.

This clonotype was detected ten times or more. The genes are TRBV28 and TRBJ2-1, with D maybe TRBD2 (6 bases). This CDR3 is 15 amino acids long. V was cut by 4 bases and J by 5 bases, with 15 bases left in between. Germline V gives CDR1 MDHEN, CDR2 SYDVKM. CDR3 amino acids: CASSSRRDFNNEQFF. CDR3 bases: TGTGCCAGCAGTTCCCGCCGGGACTTTAACAATGAGCAGTTCTTC.

This clonotype was seen ten or more times. The chain couples TRBV7-2 to TRBJ1-5; the match to TRBD1 covers 7 bases. Germline trimming cut 1 base from V and 1 base from J; bases unmatched to any gene: 1. The CDR3 sequence is 15 residues long. CDR1 and CDR2 (germline): SGHTA, FQGNSA. The CDR3 sequence: CASSLETGSNQPQHF. The CDR3 coding sequence is TGTGCCAGCAGCTTAGAGACAGGGAGCAATCAGCCCCAGCATTTT.

The chain employs TRBV20-1 and TRBJ2-3; D is ambiguous. The CDR3 runs to 13 residues. CDR1 DFQATT and CDR2 SNEGSKA come from the germline V gene (reference sequence). With 6 bases removed from V and 1 base from J, the gap between germline ends came to 11 bases. Here the CDR3 DNA reads TGCAGTGCCCCGCCGGGCGGCACAGATACGCAGTATTTT. It translates to CSAPPGGTDTQYF.

This clonotype appeared many times. This chain joins TRBV7-6 and TRBJ2-1; TRBD1 aligns across 7 bases. The CDR3 consists of 18 residues. Trimming cost V 2 bases and J 8 bases; bases outside gene matches: 18. From germline, CDR1 is SGHVS and CDR2 FNYEAQ. The DNA for the CDR3 is TGTGCCAGCAGCTTACCAATGACAGGGAGTACCCCTTTTGATGAGCAGTTCTTC. It specifies CASSLPMTGSTPFDEQFF.

This clonotype was seen repeatedly, ten times or more. The genes are TRBV4-2 and TRBJ2-3, with 12 bases matching TRBD2. V dropped 4 bases and J dropped 3; count of bases not matched to a gene: 5. The CDR3 spans 16 residues. The germline V gene has CDR1 LGHNA and CDR2 YNFKEQ. CDR3 nucleotides: TGTGCCAGCAGCCCCGGACTAGCGGGGCGTACAGATACGCAGTATTTT. This encodes CASSPGLAGRTDTQYF.

The chain recombines TRBV7-9 with TRBJ2-7; D ambiguous. The CDR3 sequence is 16 residues long. Trimming stripped 5 bases from V and 2 bases from J, with 19 bases between. Germline loops: CDR1 SEHNR, CDR2 FQNEAQ (reference sequence). Here the CDR3 DNA reads TGTGCCAGCAGCCCCCCCGGATCGGGCGTCACCTACGAGCAGTACTTC. Encoded protein: CASSPPGSGVTYEQYF.

In its sample, this clonotype was seen a few times. The chain employs TRBV20-1 and TRBJ2-7; 9 bases align to TRBD1. J was trimmed by 2 bases and V by 6 bases; bases with no gene match: 14. Germline V gene sequence: CDR1 DFQATT, CDR2 SNEGSKA (reference sequence). This CDR3 spans 16 amino acids. CDR3 amino acids: CSAPTDRGERTYEQYF. The CDR3 DNA follows: TGCAGTGCCCCCACCGACAGGGGGGAACGGACCTACGAGCAGTACTTC.

The V gene is TRBV7-6, the J gene TRBJ2-7, with TRBD2 as a possible D gene (5 bases). V dropped 4 bases and J dropped 4 bases, with 11 bases sitting between them. This CDR3 contains 13 residues. Germline V lookup: CDR1 SGHVS, CDR2 FNYEAQ. The DNA for the CDR3 is TGTGCCAGCAGCTCGGACGAGGGTTACGAGCAGTACTTC. Protein: CASSSDEGYEQYF.

V gene TRBV29-1 combines with J gene TRBJ2-1, with 10 nucleotides matching TRBD1. V was pared by 8 bases and J by 7 bases, with 23 bases of the junction left unmatched. Looked up from germline, CDR1 is SQVTM and CDR2 is ANQGSEA. The CDR3 totals 18 residues. This chain's CDR3 is CSSGPDFRDRGSRNEQFF. In nucleotides, the CDR3 is TGCAGCTCTGGTCCCGACTTCCGGGACAGGGGAAGTAGGAATGAGCAGTTCTTC.

Ten or more counts support this clonotype. The V gene is TRBV7-2, the J gene TRBJ2-7; D is unclear. V was pared by 2 bases and J by 6 bases, with 11 bases between. Germline CDR1 is SGHTA and CDR2 is FQGNSA. This CDR3 contains 13 residues. The CDR3 spells CASSLKGRTEQYF. The CDR3 DNA reads TGTGCCAGCAGCTTAAAGGGCCGGACCGAGCAGTACTTC.

In this sample, this clonotype turned up a few times. The V and J genes are TRBV3-1 and TRBJ2-1, with D possibly being TRBD2 (6 bases). Per germline, CDR1 LGHDT and CDR2 YNNKEL (reference sequence). This CDR3 is built from 16 residues. Trimming took off 2 bases at V and 0 bases at J, with 11 bases between the two ends. CDR3 sequence reads: CASSQPVAASYNEQFF. The CDR3 bases are TGTGCCAGCAGCCAACCTGTAGCGGCCTCCTACAATGAGCAGTTCTTC.

This clonotype was observed a few times. V gene TRBV6-5 combines with J gene TRBJ2-7; 9 bases are a match to TRBD2. V lost 4 bases, J lost 0 bases, and 7 bases stayed unmatched. This CDR3 has 16 residues. The germline CDR1 and CDR2 sequences are MNHEY and SVGAGI. The CDR3 protein is CASSSPRGRDSYEQYF. The DNA for the CDR3 is TGTGCCAGCAGTTCCCCCCGCGGGAGGGACTCCTACGAGCAGTACTTC.

This clonotype was counted at least ten times. The chain joins TRBV10-3 to TRBJ2-7, with TRBD1 matching 8 bases. This CDR3 is 17 amino acids long. The germline V gene has CDR1 ENHRY and CDR2 SYGVKD. V trimming: 6 bases; J trimming: 5 bases; junction bases outside the gene matches: 18. In nucleotides, the CDR3 is TGTGCCATCAGGGGAGGAGCAGGGGGCGAAGTAGCCCACGAGCAGTACTTC. Translation gives CAIRGGAGGEVAHEQYF.

V and J are TRBV6-6 and TRBJ2-1; weak D call: TRBD2 (6 bases). The CDR3 sequence is 10 residues long. CDR1 and CDR2 (germline): MNHNY, SVGAGI (reference sequence). V lost 11 bases, J lost 5 bases, and 7 bases lay in between. In DNA form, the CDR3 reads TGTGCCGCGGGAAACAATGAGCAGTTCTTC. Residues: CAAGNNEQFF.

This clonotype has only one observation. The chain couples TRBV4-2 to TRBJ2-7; 7 nucleotides line up with TRBD1. The CDR3 is made up of 16 amino acids. Unmatched junction bases numbered 8, after V lost 1 base and J lost 2 bases. Looked up from germline, CDR1 is LGHNA and CDR2 is YNFKEQ. The CDR3 protein is CASSQAGTVGTYEQYF. As DNA, the CDR3 is TGTGCCAGCAGCCAAGCGGGGACAGTGGGGACCTACGAGCAGTACTTC.

This clonotype was recorded at least ten times. Compared with germline, one end of the junction differs, possibly owing to a read error. The chain has TRBV3-1 and TRBJ1-1, with D perhaps matching TRBD1 (5 bases). Germline-derived CDR1 and CDR2 are LGHDT and YNNKEL (reference sequence). CDR3 length: 12 residues. CDR3 in DNA: TGCGCCAGCAGCCAAGGGGACACTGAAGCTTTCTTT. Amino acid sequence: CASSQGDTEAFF.

A few counts support this clonotype. V usage is TRBV7-9 and J usage is TRBJ2-5; perhaps TRBD1 as D (6 bases). The germline V and J ends were trimmed by 5 bases and 4 bases, with 23 bases remaining between them. The germline gives CDR1 SEHNR, CDR2 FQNEAQ (reference sequence). This CDR3 has 17 amino acids. The CDR3 loop is CASSERTADVLGETQYF. Here the CDR3 DNA reads TGTGCCAGCAGCGAGAGGACAGCTGACGTCTTGGGAGAGACCCAGTACTTC.

The sample holds many counts of this clonotype. The chain is built from TRBV20-1 and TRBJ1-6; 8 bases agree with TRBD1. Germline V gives CDR1 DFQATT, CDR2 SNEGSKA (reference sequence). J gave up 10 bases and V 0 bases, and 5 bases lay outside the gene matches. The CDR3 has 14 amino acids. The CDR3 DNA follows: TGCAGTGCTAGAGATCCCAGGGGGCTATCACCCCTCCACTTT. This codes for CSARDPRGLSPLHF.

This clonotype was seen a handful of times. V and J are TRBV7-9 and TRBJ2-7; TRBD2 aligns across 8 bases. The V gene's germline CDR1 is SEHNR and CDR2 FQNEAQ (reference sequence). Germline trimming cut 7 bases from V and 2 bases from J; bases unmatched to any gene: 13. There are 16 residues in the CDR3. The CDR3 spells CASTPKGLANPYEQYF. In nucleotides, the CDR3 is TGTGCCAGCACCCCAAAAGGACTAGCAAACCCCTACGAGCAGTACTTC.

The V and J genes are TRBV5-5 and TRBJ2-7, with 8 bases aligning to TRBD2. This CDR3 comprises 15 residues. J was trimmed by 3 bases and V by 2 bases; bases with no gene match: 7. Germline V gene sequence: CDR1 SGHKS, CDR2 YYEKEE (reference sequence). CDR3 in DNA: TGTGCCAGCAGCTTCTCGAGCGGGAGTCTCTACGAGCAGTACTTC. Amino acids: CASSFSSGSLYEQYF. The full variable domain, with the rest looked up from reference TRBV5-5 and TRBJ2-7, is DAGVTQSPTHLIKTRGQQVTLRCSPISGHKSVSWYQQVLGQGPQFIFQYYEKEERGRGNFPDRFSARQFPNYSSELNVNALLLGDSALYLCASSFSSGSLYEQYFGPGTRLTVT.

The V gene is TRBV5-6, the J gene TRBJ2-7; 7 positions agree with TRBD1. The trim removed 2 bases at V and 6 bases at J, leaving 14 bases unmatched. The CDR3 runs to 16 residues. Germline V gene data show CDR1 as SGHDT and CDR2 as YYEEEE. The CDR3 sequence is CASSFESWDSRAEQYF. In DNA, the CDR3 is TGTGCCAGCAGCTTTGAGTCTTGGGACAGCCGAGCCGAGCAGTACTTC. Full variable domain (remainder filled in from reference TRBV5-6 and TRBJ2-7): DAGVTQSPTHLIKTRGQQVTLRCSPKSGHDTVSWYQQALGQGPQFIFQYYEEEERQRGNFPDRFSGHQFPNYSSELNVNALLLGDSALYLCASSFESWDSRAEQYFGPGTRLTVT.

This clonotype was seen ten or more times. The chain employs TRBV4-2 and TRBJ2-5; D uncertain. Germline lookup yields CDR1 LGHNA and CDR2 YNFKEQ. The CDR3 runs to 14 residues. Trimming pared 1 base from V and 2 bases from J, leaving 8 bases between. CDR3 nucleotides: TGTGCCAGCAGCCAAGTTTTGGGACAAGAGACCCAGTACTTC. Translating it yields CASSQVLGQETQYF.

This clonotype was observed a few times. The chain links TRBV5-6 to TRBJ1-1; D gene ambiguous. The V gene's germline CDR1 is SGHDT and CDR2 YYEEEE. Trimming took off 0 bases at V and 6 bases at J, with 9 bases between the two ends. The CDR3 runs 13 residues. The CDR3 DNA reads TGTGCCAGCAGCTTGGTACCACAGTCTGAAGCTTTCTTT. Translated: CASSLVPQSEAFF.

This rearrangement joins TRBV10-3 to TRBJ1-1; D remains ambiguous. The CDR3 covers 11 residues. The V gene lost 2 bases and the J gene lost 9 bases, with 7 bases spanning the gap. Germline assignment: CDR1 ENHRY and CDR2 SYGVKD. CDR3 DNA: TGTGCCATCAGTGAGACAGATAAAGCTTTCTTT. Amino acid sequence: CAISETDKAFF.